This T cell receptor beta chain was identified during a study of T cell responses to AZD1222 COVID-19 vaccine. With respect to this clone: No antigen is known for it.

Study-wide findings and caveats: Rises in breadth and depth of Spike-specific TCRs came after two AZD1222 doses. Spike-wide coverage was observed for vaccine-associated CD4 TCRs, with dominant responses at 160-218 and 743-854. Baseline serostatus was positive in only a handful of AZD1222 recipients.

Data came from immunoSEQ multiplex PCR; TCRdb stores just in-frame clones and leaves some out. The table includes 90,000 or so clones, around 90% detected once. Germline loops: CDR1 LGHDT, CDR2 YNNKEL (reference sequence). The length of the CDR3 is 15 residues. Trimming removed 6 bases from V and 1 base from J; junction bases left unmatched: 8. This receptor was identified in an adult in good health. The starting material was peripheral blood, obtained on day 0 of AZD1222 vaccination. The chain combines TRBV3-1 (or the pseudogene TRBV3-2) with TRBJ1-1; TRBD1 matches 7 bases. The CDR3 reads CASRGWGQKNTEAFF. For the CDR3, the DNA is TGTGCCAGCAGGGGGTGGGGACAGAAGAACACTGAAGCTTTCTTT.